This T cell receptor beta chain appears in the sequencing data of a study of Tregs in tolerant kidney transplant recipients. V lost 5 bases and J lost 1; bases outside the gene matches: 12. The germline V gene has CDR1 MNHEY and CDR2 SMNVEV (reference sequence). The CDR3 has 18 residues. CD4+CD25+CD127- Tregs, CD4+CD25- non-Tregs, CD4 and CD8 cells were sorted. The assay was immunoSEQ multiplex PCR, and TCRdb's table has in-frame clones only and misses some. The sample has some 88,000 clones, around nine tenths seen once. This receptor was taken from a human donor in good health. Sequenced material: CD8+ T cells from blood. The genes are TRBV27 and TRBJ2-5; TRBD2 aligns across 11 bases. The CDR3 DNA sequence: TGTGCCAGCAGTCTACCATTGGGACTAGCGGTACTCCAAGAGACCCAGTACTTC. This translates into CASSLPLGLAVLQETQYF.